The text below deals with one T cell receptor beta chain. Its cognate antigen has yet to be identified. Base-call qualities are not available, and no considerably larger clone is one nucleotide away. TCRbeta CDR3 regions were amplified from genomic DNA by means of the immunoSEQ Assay, a bias-controlled multiplex PCR. As for the original processing: Within the assay, amplification of reference gene primers was used to estimate how many nucleated cells each sample contained. Sequence reads were collapsed and filtered to measure the absolute abundance of every unique TCRbeta CDR3 rearrangement. For each sample, productive Simpson clonality was calculated by taking the square root of Simpson's diversity index across productive rearrangements. This immuneACCESS table, as held by TCRdb, lists in-frame sequences with V and J called but not all clones. Of the missing ones, under half trace to an unresolved V gene in checked studies; the others have no known cause. V and J calls and clone size are those listed in that table; D and trimming were worked out from the DNA. For this sample there are some 150,000 clones; about four fifths appear just once. The top ten clonotypes cover 4.5% to 6% of the sample.

Whole blood was collected in K2EDTA tubes by collaborating institutions according to the institutions' own protocols. For TCRbeta analysis, collaborators shipped samples as frozen whole blood, isolated PBMCs, or DNA extracted from either of those sample types. The data were obtained in a study of blood T cell repertoires in COVID-19 (dated by TCRdb to the early 2020s). With respect to the entire study: Samples from collaborators originated in the United States, Italy and Spain and spanned both the acute and convalescent phases of COVID-19. The repertoires were made available in a free public database intended to serve as a resource for research on the immune response to SARS-CoV-2. The dataset comprised deeply sampled blood TCRbeta repertoires from subjects exposed to, actively infected with, or recovered from COVID-19. Where available, HLA class I and class II types were taken from metadata supplied by the sample provider and were not determined by assay-based typing. The prospective study material was composed of cDNA or gDNA derived from T cells, B-cell-depleted T cells, or PBMCs. The sample metadata nearly always contained a de-identified subject ID, COVID-19 status, age in years and sex. The samples were drawn from two sources: the first 160 participants of the ongoing ImmuneRACE study, and 1,254 subjects contributed by 6 global collaborators. The study at large found these results: How much clinical and demographic metadata was included differed by source and by participant, and the metadata was provided uncurated.

From a lookup of the germline V gene (reference sequence), CDR1 and CDR2 are SGHKS and YYEKEE. V drops 5 bases and J drops 4 bases, leaving 16 bases in between. Inclusive of the bounding cysteine and phenylalanine, the CDR3 is 15 residues long. Only CDR3 DNA remains: 45 bases, in frame from the first base. The receptor was derived from a human donor in a cohort sampled during active COVID-19. The source material was peripheral blood. The chain is assembled from TRBV5-5 and TRBJ1-3; the D gene is possibly TRBD1, with 5 bases matching. The DNA is as follows: TGTGCCAGCAGTTCACCCGGGGGGTCCGGAAACACCATATATTTT. Translation gives CASSSPGGSGNTIYF. Outside the CDR3, residues come from the reference TRBV5-5 and TRBJ1-3 proteins, so the full variable domain is: DAGVTQSPTHLIKTRGQQVTLRCSPISGHKSVSWYQQVLGQGPQFIFQYYEKEERGRGNFPDRFSARQFPNYSSELNVNALLLGDSALYLCASSSPGGSGNTIYFGEGSWLTVV.